This TCR beta chain was sequenced in a study of CD8 T cells in ankylosing spondylitis. The sample holds many counts of this clonotype. Its specificity is not known. MiXCR, run by TCRdb on the 5' RACE reads, gives a single entry per CDR3 protein. Of around 150,000 distinct CDR3 sequences detected, about 6.7% appear once; the ten largest clones hold roughly 12%. Whole-study findings and limits: Within ankylosing spondylitis blood, a TCR beta motif made up of under 10 highly homologous variants appeared to be characteristic.

This CDR3 comprises 18 residues. The germline CDR1 and CDR2 sequences are LGHNA and YNFKEQ. V lost 4 bases and J lost 4; bases outside the gene matches: 12. This sequence joins TRBV4-2 and TRBJ2-6; 8 bases fit TRBD1. The sample taken for sequencing was blood, either unsorted or a sorted T cell fraction (not recorded which). This clonotype originated in a female donor with ankylosing spondylitis or in good health (not recorded which). As DNA, the CDR3 is TGTGCCAGCAGCCCTTGGACAGGGAAACCCGACGGGGCCAACGTCCTGACTTTC. Encoded protein: CASSPWTGKPDGANVLTF.